The entry that follows covers one T cell receptor (beta chain) sequence. As yet, its antigen is unknown. The use of a sample-barcoded 5' primer and a J-beta primer mix characterized a second PCR of roughly 6 to 12 cycles. Using its own MiXCR run on the 5' RACE reads, TCRdb lists one record per CDR3 protein. This sample has roughly 410,000 distinct CDR3 sequences, with roughly half found just once. This specimen comes from a study of blood T cells in healthy people across ages. Trimming cost V 7 bases and J 4 bases; bases outside gene matches: 3. The CDR3 loop spans 14 amino acids. Per sample, no less than 5 micrograms of total RNA were extracted. Study results and caveats: Researchers report that TCR beta diversity correlated strongly with naive T cell percentage.

The source of this sequence is a man in his sixties in good health. This sequence joins TRBV12-3 or TRBV12-4 and TRBJ2-3; 12 positions agree with TRBD1. The specimen sequenced was blood. The CDR3 loop is CASTRDRGPDTQYF. The CDR3 DNA reads TGTGCCAGCACCAGGGACAGGGGGCCAGATACGCAGTATTTT.